The clone carrying this T cell receptor (beta chain) was counted between two and nine times. Antigen specificity is unknown. The CDR3 length is 12 residues. The germline gives CDR1 MGHRA, CDR2 YSYEKL. The ends were cut back, 0 bases at V and 10 bases at J, with 4 bases in the middle. These data originate in a study of glioma-infiltrating T cells. TCR alpha and beta CDR3 regions were amplified from RNA using iRepertoire nested multiplex PCR. One-step reverse transcription and amplification started from approximately 100-400 ng of tissue mRNA or PBMC total RNA. TCRdb reprocessed the multiplex PCR reads with MiXCR, giving one entry per CDR3 protein. The data contain around 97,000 distinct CDR3 sequences, about 28% of them singletons. Findings and caveats of the study: Tissue and blood shared very few CDR3 sequences. Non-neoplastic patients had below-expected tissue-blood divergence, while all gliomas exceeded expectation.

The gene calls are TRBV4-1 and TRBJ1-6, with unresolved D. The receptor was derived from a human donor with low-grade glioma or glioblastoma, undergoing nonglioma brain surgery, or in good health (not recorded which). The source material was glioma tissue, nonneoplastic brain tissue, or PBMCs (not recorded which). CDR3 amino acids: CASSQEYSPLHF. In DNA form, the CDR3 reads TGCGCCAGCAGCCAAGAGTACTCACCCCTCCACTTT.